The sequence of this T cell receptor beta chain was determined in a study of T cell changes during pregnancy in multiple sclerosis. The repertoire was sequenced with immunoSEQ multiplex PCR; TCRdb's copy has only in-frame clones and lacks some. Of around 65,000 clones in the sample, 92% were seen once. V lost 2 bases, J lost 2 bases, and 11 bases stayed unmatched. Germline V lookup: CDR1 MNHEY, CDR2 SMNVEV (reference sequence). This CDR3 is 17 amino acids long. The sequence came from a female donor in good health, enrolled as a control in a pregnancy study. V is TRBV27 and J is TRBJ2-7; 8 nucleotides align to TRBD2. The sample was peripheral blood, taken in the second trimester of pregnancy. This chain's CDR3 is CASSLVSGDTLTYEQYF. CDR3 bases: TGTGCCAGCAGTTTAGTTAGCGGGGACACTCTTACCTACGAGCAGTACTTC.